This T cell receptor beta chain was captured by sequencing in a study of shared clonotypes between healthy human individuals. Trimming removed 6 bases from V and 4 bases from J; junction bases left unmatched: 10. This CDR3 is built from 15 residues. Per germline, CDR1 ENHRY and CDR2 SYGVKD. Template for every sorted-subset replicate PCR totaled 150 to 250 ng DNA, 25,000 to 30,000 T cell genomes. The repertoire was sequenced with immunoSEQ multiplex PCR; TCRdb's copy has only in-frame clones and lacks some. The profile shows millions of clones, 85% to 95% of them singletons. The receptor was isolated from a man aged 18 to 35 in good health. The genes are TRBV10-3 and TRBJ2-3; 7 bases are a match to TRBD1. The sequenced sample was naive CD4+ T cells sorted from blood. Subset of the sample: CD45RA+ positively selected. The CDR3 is CAISGRDRRSDTQYF. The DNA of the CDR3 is TGTGCCATCAGCGGCCGGGACAGAAGATCAGATACGCAGTATTTT.